This T cell receptor beta chain derives from a study of blood T cell repertoires in COVID-19. The CDR3 extends over 11 amino acids. The V end was cut by 0 bases, the J end by 6 bases, with 4 bases between. Germline V CDR1 and CDR2: SGHKS, YYEKEE (reference sequence). Sequencing used immunoSEQ multiplex PCR; TCRdb keeps in-frame clones, though not all of them. This sample yields a few hundred thousand clones, of which around 86% are seen a single time; 1% belongs to the top ten. This chain connects TRBV5-5 to TRBJ2-7; no clear D gene. Sequenced input: peripheral blood. The receptor's source is a man aged 50 or older with active or convalescent COVID-19. CDR3 loop: CASSLVLEQYF. The DNA for the CDR3 is TGTGCCAGCAGCTTGGTCCTCGAGCAGTACTTC.